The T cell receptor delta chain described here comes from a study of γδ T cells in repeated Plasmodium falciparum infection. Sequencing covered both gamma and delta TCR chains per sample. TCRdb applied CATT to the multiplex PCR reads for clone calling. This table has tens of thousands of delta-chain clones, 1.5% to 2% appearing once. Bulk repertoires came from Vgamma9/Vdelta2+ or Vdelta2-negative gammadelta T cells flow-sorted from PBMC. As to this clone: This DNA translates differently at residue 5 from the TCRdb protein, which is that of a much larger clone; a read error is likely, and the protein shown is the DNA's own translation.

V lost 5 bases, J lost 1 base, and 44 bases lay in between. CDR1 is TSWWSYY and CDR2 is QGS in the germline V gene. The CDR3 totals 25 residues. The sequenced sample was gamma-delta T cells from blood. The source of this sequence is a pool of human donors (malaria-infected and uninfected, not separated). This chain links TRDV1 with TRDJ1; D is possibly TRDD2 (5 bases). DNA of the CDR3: TGTGCTCTTGGGAAACCCCGGGAACCCTACCCTTTACTCCGTGCCACCATTAGGAGCACCGATAAACTCATCTTT. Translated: CALGKPREPYPLLRATIRSTDKLIF.